A single sample is the source of the 10 T cell receptor beta chains below, sequenced in a study of shared T cell receptors in the human thymus. Assay used: immunoSEQ multiplex PCR; TCRdb lists only in-frame clones, some missing. The profile shows about 610,000 clones, 88% of them singletons. This same sample was also part of a study on human thymus T cells.

The sequenced sample was thymocytes. The origin of the receptors is a boy under two years old with a congenital heart defect.

V and J are TRBV28 and TRBJ2-7, with 10 bases fitting TRBD1. The germline CDR1 and CDR2 sequences are MDHEN and SYDVKM. This CDR3 contains 16 residues. The ends lost 5 bases at V and 2 bases at J; junction bases unmatched: 9. In nucleotides, the CDR3 is TGTGCCAGCAGTGCTTTGGGACAGGGGTTCCCCTACGAGCAGTACTTC. This encodes CASSALGQGFPYEQYF.

The gene calls are TRBV11-3 and TRBJ2-1; TRBD2 agrees at 16 bases. There are 16 residues in the CDR3. CDR1 and CDR2 (germline): SGHNT, YENEEA. V dropped 4 bases and J dropped 9; count of bases not matched to a gene: 6. The CDR3 is CASSSGLAGGSGEQFF. CDR3 nucleotides: TGTGCCAGCAGCTCGGGACTAGCGGGAGGGTCAGGTGAGCAGTTCTTC.

This clone was seen a few times. The rearrangement links TRBV19 to TRBJ2-7, with 12 nucleotides matching TRBD2. Trimming took 7 bases from V and 5 from J; bases not matched to a gene: 3. CDR1 is LNHDA and CDR2 is SQIVND in the germline V gene (reference sequence). This CDR3 is built from 13 residues. The CDR3 region has the DNA TGTGCCAGTATGGCTAGCGGGAGGGACGAGCAGTACTTC. As protein: CASMASGRDEQYF. The variable domain in full, completed from reference TRBV19 and TRBJ2-7, reads DGGITQSPKYLFRKEGQNVTLSCEQNLNHDAMYWYRQDPGQGLRLIYYSQIVNDFQKGDIAEGYSVSREKKESFPLTVTSAQKNPTAFYLCASMASGRDEQYFGPGTRLTVT.

The chain employs TRBV27 and TRBJ2-1, with TRBD2 as a possible D gene (6 bases). CDR3 size: 15 residues. The V end was cut by 1 base, the J end by 4 bases, with 11 bases between. The germline V gene has CDR1 MNHEY and CDR2 SMNVEV (reference sequence). The CDR3 loop is CASSLCGTDYNEQFF. The DNA of the CDR3 is TGTGCCAGCAGTTTATGCGGGACCGATTACAATGAGCAGTTCTTC.

The chain joins TRBV15 to TRBJ2-7; D is perhaps TRBD2 (5 bases). CDR3 size: 15 residues. Trimming left V 6 bases short and J 5 bases short, with 20 bases between. The V gene's germline CDR1 is LNHNV and CDR2 YYDKDF (reference sequence). The CDR3 coding sequence is TGTGCCACCAGGAGGGCCACGATGTTCCGGCACGAGCAGTACTTC. Its translation: CATRRATMFRHEQYF.

This clone has only one observation. J is TRBJ2-3 and V is TRBV5-1, with a tentative D call TRBD1 (6 bases). Germline CDR1 SGHRS, CDR2 YFSETQ. This CDR3 is built from 14 residues. Trimming stripped 3 bases from V and 2 bases from J, with 10 bases between. The CDR3 nucleotides read TGCGCCAGCAGCTCGGACAGTTACACAGATACGCAGTATTTT. Protein sequence: CASSSDSYTDTQYF.

The chain recombines TRBV27 with TRBJ2-1, with 14 nucleotides matching TRBD2. The CDR3 extends over 19 amino acids. V trimming: 3 bases; J trimming: 5 bases; junction bases outside the gene matches: 12. Germline-derived CDR1 and CDR2 are MNHEY and SMNVEV (reference sequence). In DNA, the CDR3 is TGTGCCAGCAGTTTCCCGGGACTAGCGGGAGTTAAAGGGAACAATGAGCAGTTCTTC. This translates into CASSFPGLAGVKGNNEQFF.

The rearrangement links TRBV5-1 to TRBJ2-7, with 8 positions matching TRBD2. The CDR3 covers 16 residues. V lost 6 bases, J lost 5 bases, and 16 bases stayed unmatched. CDR1 and CDR2 (germline): SGHRS, YFSETQ. The DNA of the CDR3 is TGCGCCAGCACTATTAGCGGGAAGGGGGTGGGCGACGAGCAGTACTTC. Protein sequence: CASTISGKGVGDEQYF.

The chain is built from TRBV5-5 and TRBJ2-7, with a tentative D call TRBD1 (6 bases). CDR1 and CDR2 (germline): SGHKS, YYEKEE (reference sequence). The CDR3 has 15 amino acids. V lost 4 bases and J lost 1, with 15 bases in between. The CDR3 coding sequence is TGTGCCAGCAGCCAGGGGCGAAAGGTTTCCTACGAGCAGTACTTC. Amino acids: CASSQGRKVSYEQYF.

The rearrangement links TRBV6-1 to TRBJ2-2; 8 bases match TRBD2. CDR1 and CDR2 (germline): MNHNS, SASEGT. V shed 4 bases and J 0 bases; nucleotides not matched to a gene: 4. This CDR3 has 16 residues. The CDR3 DNA sequence: TGTGCCAGCAGTGTTGTGGGACTAGCGAACACCGGGGAGCTGTTTTTT. This sequence encodes CASSVVGLANTGELFF.